The clone carrying this T cell receptor beta chain has only a few counts. The record originates from a study of blood T cell repertoires in COVID-19. Overall study context: The origin of the acute and convalescent COVID-19 samples was the United States, Italy and Spain. T cells, B-cell-depleted T cells, or PBMCs provided the cDNA or gDNA that served as material.

The CDR3 runs to 13 residues. Germline loops: CDR1 LGHDT, CDR2 YNNKEL (reference sequence). The V gene lost 0 bases and the J gene lost 8 bases, with 5 bases spanning the gap. TCRdb keeps only in-frame clones here, not all; method: immunoSEQ multiplex PCR. The sample consists of more than 450,000 clones, about 85% of them appearing once. Symptom resolution, clearance, or two negative PCRs marked donors in Cohort 3 as recovered. The chain joins TRBV3-1 (or the pseudogene TRBV3-2) to TRBJ1-6; D call uncertain. This TCR came from a woman aged 18-30 years who had recovered from COVID-19. The specimen sequenced was PBMCs or T cells enriched from blood (not recorded which). CDR3 region: CASSQDRDSPLHF. The CDR3 region has the DNA TGTGCCAGCAGCCAAGATAGAGATTCACCCCTCCACTTT.